This paragraph covers one T cell receptor (beta chain) sequence. CDR1 and CDR2 from the germline V gene are SGHTA and FQGTGA. CDR3 size: 18 residues. V was clipped by 5 bases and J by 2 bases; unmatched bases: 13. These data come from a study of blood T cell repertoires in COVID-19. Sequenced by immunoSEQ multiplex PCR; TCRdb stores in-frame clones only, minus some. This table holds about 170,000 clones, roughly 91% found once. This sequence was found in a woman aged 50 to 60 with acute or convalescent COVID-19. Sequencing used peripheral blood. The V call is TRBV7-3, the J call TRBJ2-1; 9 nucleotides align to TRBD1. This CDR3 reads CASSPHDVGQGPYNEQFF. Written as DNA, the CDR3 is TGTGCCAGCAGCCCCCATGATGTGGGACAGGGACCCTACAATGAGCAGTTCTTC.